The subject of this entry is one T cell receptor beta chain. The sample originates from a study of OX40 agonist ivuxolimab in advanced cancers. Overall study context: Subjects had a mean age of about 65 years, with a range of about 23 to 85; around 80% were male. Anti-PD-1, anti-PD-L1 or anti-CTLA-4 therapy given earlier was allowed, and about 38% had some.

V gave up 2 bases and J gave up 2 bases, with 8 bases separating them. CDR3 length equals 14 residues. The germline CDR1 and CDR2 sequences are SGDLS and YYNGEE. The repertoire was sequenced with immunoSEQ multiplex PCR; TCRdb's copy has only in-frame clones and lacks some. The sample holds roughly 67,000 clones, more than 65% seen once. Sequencing was performed on CD4+ or CD8+ T cells sorted from blood, taken in a trial of the OX40 agonist ivuxolimab. The receptor was derived from an adult with an advanced solid tumor such as melanoma, head and neck, liver or kidney cancer. This sequence joins TRBV9 and TRBJ2-1; weak D call: TRBD1 (5 bases). The CDR3 DNA follows: TGTGCCAGCAGCGTGGGCAGGGCCTACAATGAGCAGTTCTTC. This sequence encodes CASSVGRAYNEQFF.